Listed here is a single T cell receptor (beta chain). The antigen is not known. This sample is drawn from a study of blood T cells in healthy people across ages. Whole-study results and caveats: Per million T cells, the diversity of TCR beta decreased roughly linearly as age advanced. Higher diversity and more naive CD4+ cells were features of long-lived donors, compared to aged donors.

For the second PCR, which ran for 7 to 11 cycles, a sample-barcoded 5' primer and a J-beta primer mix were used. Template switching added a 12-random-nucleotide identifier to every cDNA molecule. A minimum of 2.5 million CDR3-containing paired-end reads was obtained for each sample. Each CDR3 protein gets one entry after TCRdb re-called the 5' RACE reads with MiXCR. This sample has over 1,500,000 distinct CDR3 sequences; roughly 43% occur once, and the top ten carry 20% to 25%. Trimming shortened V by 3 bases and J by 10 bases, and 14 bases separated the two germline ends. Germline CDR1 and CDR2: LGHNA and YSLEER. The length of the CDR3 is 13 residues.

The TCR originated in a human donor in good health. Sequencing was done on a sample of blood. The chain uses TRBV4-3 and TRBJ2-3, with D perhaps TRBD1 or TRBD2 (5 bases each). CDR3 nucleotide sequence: TGCGCCAGCAGCCAGAACAGTGGGGGTGCGCAGTATTTT. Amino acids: CASSQNSGGAQYF.